These 11 T cell receptor beta chains came from one sample sequenced in a study of early T cells in non-severe SARS-CoV-2 infection. Each CDR3 protein is one row after TCRdb ran MiXCR on the 5' RACE reads. The sample lists tens of thousands of distinct CDR3 sequences, over 20% seen once, with more than 15% in the top ten. Source: whole blood, taken at baseline. These receptor sequences come from an adult who was a healthcare worker with PCR-confirmed SARS-CoV-2 infection or an uninfected control (not recorded which).

This clonotype was counted between two and nine times. This chain links TRBV4-1 with TRBJ2-7; weak D call: TRBD1 (5 bases). The CDR3 extends over 15 amino acids. V lost 0 bases and J 2 bases, leaving 11 bases between the germline ends. Germline V gives CDR1 MGHRA, CDR2 YSYEKL. CDR3 nucleotides: TGCGCCAGCAGCCAAGATGGCCCAGGGACCTACGAGCAGTACTTC. As protein: CASSQDGPGTYEQYF.

The chain combines TRBV7-3 with TRBJ2-2; D may be TRBD1 or TRBD2 (5 bases each). Germline loops: CDR1 SGHTA, CDR2 FQGTGA. Deletions cut 5 bases from V and 1 base from J, with 17 bases between. This CDR3 is 17 amino acids long. CDR3 DNA sequence: TGTGCCAGCAGCCAAGCTCCTGGGACGGTGAACACCGGGGAGCTGTTTTTT. It encodes CASSQAPGTVNTGELFF.

This clonotype came up a few times. This rearrangement joins TRBV7-3 to TRBJ2-1, with 10 bases identical to TRBD2. The CDR3 contains 15 residues. Germline V gene data show CDR1 as SGHTA and CDR2 as FQGTGA. Germline trimming cut 1 base from V and 5 bases from J; bases unmatched to any gene: 2. The DNA for the CDR3 is TGTGCCAGCAGCTTAAATAGCGGGGGGAACAATGAGCAGTTCTTC. This codes for CASSLNSGGNNEQFF.

This rearrangement joins TRBV30 to TRBJ1-1, with D unresolved. V dropped 0 bases and J dropped 0 bases, with 8 bases sitting between them. This CDR3 has 14 amino acids. From germline, CDR1 is GTSNPN and CDR2 SVGIG (reference sequence). The CDR3 spells CAWSVGQLNTEAFF. CDR3 DNA: TGTGCCTGGAGTGTAGGTCAACTGAACACTGAAGCTTTCTTT.

In its sample, this clonotype was seen a few times. The chain uses TRBV18 and TRBJ1-5; unclear D gene. V lost 3 bases and J 2 bases, leaving 8 bases between the germline ends. The CDR3 has 14 residues. CDR1 is KGHSH and CDR2 is LQKENI in the germline V gene. The CDR3 reads CASSPGEGNQPQHF. The DNA for the CDR3 is TGTGCCAGCTCACCCGGGGAGGGCAATCAGCCCCAGCATTTT.

The gene calls are TRBV29-1 and TRBJ2-2; 8 bases are shared with TRBD1. With 6 bases clipped from V and 6 bases from J, the junction kept 9 bases outside the gene matches. This CDR3 comprises 14 residues. Germline V gene data show CDR1 as SQVTM and CDR2 as ANQGSEA. The CDR3 coding sequence is TGCAGCGTCCCGACAGGGGAGGCGTCCGGGGAGCTGTTTTTT. Its protein is CSVPTGEASGELFF.

The chain links TRBV3-1 to TRBJ2-1; 7 bases match TRBD2. This CDR3 has 15 amino acids. Per germline, CDR1 LGHDT and CDR2 YNNKEL (reference sequence). After removal of 2 bases from V and 7 bases from J, the junction contained 8 bases not matched to a gene. This chain's CDR3 is CASSQRGGGRNEQFF. The DNA of the CDR3 is TGTGCCAGCAGCCAAAGAGGCGGGGGAAGGAATGAGCAGTTCTTC.

In this sample, this clonotype turned up a few times. The rearrangement links TRBV19 to TRBJ2-5; 10 bases are shared with TRBD2. CDR3 length: 16 residues. The germline V gene has CDR1 LNHDA and CDR2 SQIVND (reference sequence). After removal of 5 bases from V and 2 bases from J, the junction contained 8 bases not matched to a gene. In DNA, the CDR3 is TGTGCCAGTAGTTCGGCTAGCGGGGGTTTACAAGAGACCCAGTACTTC. Translation gives CASSSASGGLQETQYF.

This clonotype was found a few times. This chain links TRBV3-1 with TRBJ2-1, with 10 bases that match TRBD2. CDR3 size: 14 residues. The V gene's germline CDR1 is LGHDT and CDR2 YNNKEL (reference sequence). V lost 4 bases and J lost 5; bases outside the gene matches: 2. The chain's CDR3 is CASSLSGGHNEQFF. The CDR3 DNA is TGTGCCAGCAGCCTTAGCGGGGGGCACAATGAGCAGTTCTTC.

This clonotype was seen only a few times. V gene TRBV7-9 combines with J gene TRBJ1-1, with a weak D call TRBD1 (5 bases). Germline V gene lookup returns CDR1 SEHNR and CDR2 FQNEAQ (reference sequence). CDR3 size: 13 residues. Trimming left V 3 bases short and J 4 bases short, with 9 bases between. In DNA form, the CDR3 reads TGTGCCAGCAGCTTCAGGGAGGGCACTGAAGCTTTCTTT. Its protein is CASSFREGTEAFF.

This clonotype appeared a single time. The chain has TRBV5-1 and TRBJ2-7, with 7 bases lining up with TRBD1. This CDR3 contains 12 residues. Germline CDR1 SGHRS, CDR2 YFSETQ. The trim removed 0 bases at V and 6 bases at J, leaving 0 bases unmatched. The CDR3 coding sequence is TGCGCCAGCAGCTTGGGGACAGGCGAGCAGTACTTC. Protein: CASSLGTGEQYF.